These 8 T cell receptor beta chains were all obtained from the same sample, sequenced in a study of OX40 agonist ivuxolimab in advanced cancers. The method was immunoSEQ multiplex PCR; TCRdb's version includes in-frame clones alone and lacks a portion of them. The sample records about 15,000 clones, about 80% being singletons. This specimen consisted of CD4+ or CD8+ T cells sorted from blood, obtained in a trial of the OX40 agonist ivuxolimab. These receptor sequences come from an adult with an advanced solid tumor such as melanoma, head and neck, liver or kidney cancer.

CDR3 coding DNA: TGTGCCAGCAGCGACAGGGTTAGTGAGCAGTTCTTC. Translating it yields CASSDRVSEQFF. The genes are TRBV27 and TRBJ2-1; TRBD1 matches at 7 bases. V lost 6 bases, J lost 9 bases, and 5 bases stayed unmatched. The CDR3 has 12 residues. In germline, CDR1 is MNHEY, CDR2 SMNVEV (reference sequence).

At least ten counts were recorded for this clone. The genes are TRBV7-9 and TRBJ1-2, with 8 bases matching TRBD1. Germline V lookup: CDR1 SEHNR, CDR2 FQNEAQ (reference sequence). CDR3 length equals 14 residues. V was clipped by 5 bases and J by 7 bases; unmatched bases: 9. CDR3 in DNA: TGTGCCAGCAGCCCATCAGGGGGCCGAGGTGGCTACACCTTC. It codes for CASSPSGGRGGYTF.

The chain couples TRBV19 to TRBJ1-5, with D possibly being TRBD1 (5 bases). The length of the CDR3 is 14 residues. V was pared by 3 bases and J by 5 bases, with 11 bases between. The germline V gene has CDR1 LNHDA and CDR2 SQIVND (reference sequence). CDR3 region: CASSMIGGYQPQHF. The DNA for the CDR3 is TGTGCCAGTAGTATGATCGGGGGTTATCAGCCCCAGCATTTT.

The CDR3 DNA is TGTGCCAGCAGCTATCACCGGGACGTTCAAGAGTCTGGAAACACCATATATTTT. Its translation: CASSYHRDVQESGNTIYF. This sequence joins TRBV5-4 and TRBJ1-3; possible D gene TRBD1, 5 bases. Trimming removed 3 bases from V and 1 base from J, with 20 bases in between. In germline, CDR1 is SGHNT, CDR2 YYREEE (reference sequence). The CDR3 contains 18 residues.

The chain combines TRBV27 with TRBJ2-3; D is tentatively TRBD1 or TRBD2 (5 bases each). The CDR3 runs 17 residues. CDR1 and CDR2 (germline): MNHEY, SMNVEV (reference sequence). The V gene lost 2 bases and the J gene lost 0 bases, with 15 bases spanning the gap. The CDR3, as DNA: TGTGCCAGCAGTTTAAACTTGGGACCTACTAGCACAGATACGCAGTATTTT. It specifies CASSLNLGPTSTDTQYF.

This chain uses TRBV9 with TRBJ2-1; D possibly corresponds to TRBD1 (6 bases). The CDR3 extends over 14 amino acids. V was shortened by 5 bases and J by 2 bases, with 11 bases between the two germline ends. The V gene's germline CDR1 is SGDLS and CDR2 YYNGEE. The CDR3 here is CASSETGPYNEQFF. In DNA form, the CDR3 reads TGTGCCAGCAGTGAAACAGGGCCCTACAATGAGCAGTTCTTC.

The chain joins TRBV28 to TRBJ2-7, with D uncertain. V was shortened by 6 bases and J by 6 bases, with 21 bases between the two germline ends. Germline loops: CDR1 MDHEN, CDR2 SYDVKM. The CDR3 is 15 residues long. The CDR3 loop reads CASSASRPIPGEQYF. CDR3 coding DNA: TGTGCCAGCAGCGCTTCCCGGCCGATTCCCGGCGAGCAGTACTTC. The whole variable domain, filled in from reference TRBV28 and TRBJ2-7, reads DVKVTQSSRYLVKRTGEKVFLECVQDMDHENMFWYRQDPGLGLRLIYFSYDVKMKEKGDIPEGYSVSREKKERFSLILESASTNQTSMYLCASSASRPIPGEQYFGPGTRLTVT.

The V call is TRBV27, the J call TRBJ2-3; D could derive from TRBD1 or TRBD2 (7 bases each). Germline values: CDR1 MNHEY, CDR2 SMNVEV (reference sequence). The CDR3 totals 17 residues. Trimming shortened V by 8 bases and J by 0 bases, and 21 bases separated the two germline ends. CDR3: CASQGGLARASTDTQYF. The CDR3 bases are TGTGCCAGCCAGGGGGGGCTGGCGCGAGCTAGCACAGATACGCAGTATTTT.